This T cell receptor beta chain was captured by sequencing in a study of blood T cell repertoires in COVID-19. For the study at large: Researchers got acute and convalescent COVID-19 samples from the United States, Italy and Spain. Sources were T cells, B-cell-depleted T cells, or PBMCs; the material itself was cDNA or gDNA.

This CDR3 has 14 amino acids. V was shortened by 1 base and J by 7 bases, with 11 bases between the two germline ends. The germline gives CDR1 SGHVS, CDR2 FQNEAQ. Data came from immunoSEQ multiplex PCR; TCRdb stores just in-frame clones and leaves some out. This repertoire shows some 360,000 clones, about nine tenths found once; its top ten account for 3.9%. The Seattle site enrolled patients during active infection and followed them longitudinally. This chain links TRBV7-8 with TRBJ1-3, with a tentative D call TRBD1 (5 bases). This receptor was taken from a woman aged 55-70 years with COVID-19, enrolled during active disease. The source material was peripheral blood. CDR3 loop: CASSLGQGGNTIYF. The CDR3 region has the DNA TGTGCCAGCAGCTTAGGGCAGGGTGGGAACACCATATATTTT.